Presented here are 5 T cell receptor beta chains from one specimen sequenced in a study of human T cells and chemical hapten exposure. Noted time point: patch test 2, 6 weeks after DPC sensitization. Specified treatment: therapeutic diphenylcyclopropenone sensitization with weekly scalp DPC. TCRdb recomputed calls from the RACE reads with MiXCR, one row per CDR3 protein. Of about 110,000 distinct CDR3 sequences listed, 9.2% were seen once; the top ten hold approximately 3%. Sequenced material: whole blood, taken in connection with sensitization to the hapten diphenylcyclopropenone (DPC). The receptor source for this set is a woman aged 40 to 50 with alopecia areata. Some clones in this sample may be carry-over from other donors' samples.

This clonotype was counted at least ten times. The chain recombines TRBV20-1 with TRBJ1-5; 7 bases are a match to TRBD1. Trimming at V came to 2 bases and at J to 1 base, leaving 5 bases not matched to a gene. Looked up from germline, CDR1 is DFQATT and CDR2 is SNEGSKA (reference sequence). CDR3 size: 15 residues. The CDR3 loop is CSARKDRTSNQPQHF. CDR3 DNA sequence: TGCAGTGCTAGAAAGGACAGGACCAGCAATCAGCCCCAGCATTTT.

A remark on this clonotype: A much larger clone differs by one base, so this may be a read error. The chain couples TRBV6-2 or TRBV6-3 to TRBJ1-1, with TRBD1 as a possible D gene (6 bases). This CDR3 is 14 amino acids long. The germline CDR1 and CDR2 sequences are MNHEY and SVGEGT. CDR3 coding DNA: TGTGCCAGCGCTCTTACAGGGCTGAACACTGAAGCTCTCTTT. This translates into CASALTGLNTEALF.

This clonotype was seen repeatedly, ten times or more. This chain connects TRBV10-3 to TRBJ2-6, with TRBD1 matching over 8 bases. CDR1 is ENHRY, CDR2 SYGVKD, per germline. This CDR3 comprises 17 residues. V shed 4 bases, J shed 1 base, and the junction held 6 bases outside the gene matches. CDR3 nucleotide sequence: TGTGCCATCAGTGCCCGGGACAGGTGGTCTGGGGCCAACGTCCTGACTTTC. Protein: CAISARDRWSGANVLTF.

This chain uses TRBV4-3 with TRBJ2-7, with 7 bases identical to TRBD1. Germline V gives CDR1 LGHNA, CDR2 YSLEER. This CDR3 is built from 16 residues. V lost 0 bases and J lost 3; bases outside the gene matches: 8. The CDR3 region has the DNA TGCGCCAGCAGCCAAGATAGGGGGCTAGCTTACTACGAGCAGTACTTC. Translation gives CASSQDRGLAYYEQYF.

At least ten counts were recorded for this clonotype. The chain's CDR3 is CASSLGQGAINEQFF. The CDR3 DNA reads as TGTGCCAGCAGCTTAGGACAGGGGGCGATCAATGAGCAGTTCTTC. V and J are TRBV13 and TRBJ2-1, with TRBD1 matching 9 bases. Germline CDR1 PRHDT, CDR2 FYEKMQ (reference sequence). Trimming at V came to 0 bases and at J to 6 bases, leaving 3 bases not matched to a gene. This CDR3 region has 15 residues.